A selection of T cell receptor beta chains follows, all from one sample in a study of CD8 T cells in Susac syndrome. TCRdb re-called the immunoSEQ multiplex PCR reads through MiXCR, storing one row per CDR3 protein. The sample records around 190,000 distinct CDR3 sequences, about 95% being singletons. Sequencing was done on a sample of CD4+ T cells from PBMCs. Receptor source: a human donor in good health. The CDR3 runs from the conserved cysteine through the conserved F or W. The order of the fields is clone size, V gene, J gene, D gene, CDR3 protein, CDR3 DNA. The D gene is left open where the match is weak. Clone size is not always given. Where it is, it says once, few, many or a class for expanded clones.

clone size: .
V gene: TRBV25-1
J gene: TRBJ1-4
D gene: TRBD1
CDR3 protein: CASSQIEDRDLGKLFF
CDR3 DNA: TGTGCCAGCAGTCAGATAGAAGACAGGGATCTTGGGAAACTGTTTTTT

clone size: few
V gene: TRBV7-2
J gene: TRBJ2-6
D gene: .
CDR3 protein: CASSLGGPGANVLTF
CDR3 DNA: TGTGCCAGCAGCTTAGGGGGCCCTGGGGCCAACGTCCTGACTTTC

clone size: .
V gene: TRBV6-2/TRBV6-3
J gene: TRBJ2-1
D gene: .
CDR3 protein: CASSYSSEQFF
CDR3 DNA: TGTGCCAGCAGTTACTCGAGTGAGCAGTTCTTC

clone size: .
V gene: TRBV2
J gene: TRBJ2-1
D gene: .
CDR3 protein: CASSERYDNEQFF
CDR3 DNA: TGTGCCAGCAGTGAACGGTACGACAATGAGCAGTTCTTC

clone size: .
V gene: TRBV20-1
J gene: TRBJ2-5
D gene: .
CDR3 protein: CSAPTGTAQETQYF
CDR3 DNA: TGCAGTGCTCCCACCGGGACGGCCCAAGAGACCCAGTACTTC

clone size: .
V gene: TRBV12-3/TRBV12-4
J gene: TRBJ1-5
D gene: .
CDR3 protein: CASSSIQGGGQPQHF
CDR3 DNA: TGTGCCAGCAGTTCTATACAGGGAGGAGGTCAGCCCCAGCATTTT

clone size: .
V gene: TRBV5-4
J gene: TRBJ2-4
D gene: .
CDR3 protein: CASSLTPLVRNIQYF
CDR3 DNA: TGTGCCAGCAGCTTGACACCCCTAGTCAGAAACATTCAGTACTTC

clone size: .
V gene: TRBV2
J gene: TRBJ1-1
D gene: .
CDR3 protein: CASSMTGFMNTEAFF
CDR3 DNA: TGTGCCAGCAGTATGACAGGATTCATGAACACTGAAGCTTTCTTT

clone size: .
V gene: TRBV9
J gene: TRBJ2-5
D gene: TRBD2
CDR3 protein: CASSVGLAGIQETQYF
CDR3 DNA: TGTGCCAGCAGCGTAGGTCTAGCGGGGATCCAAGAGACCCAGTACTTC

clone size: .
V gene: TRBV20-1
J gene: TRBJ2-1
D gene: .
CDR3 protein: CSARDFNEQFF
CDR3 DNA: TGCAGTGCTAGAGATTTCAATGAGCAGTTCTTC

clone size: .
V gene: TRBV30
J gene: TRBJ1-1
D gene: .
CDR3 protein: CAWSPGPQVTEAFF
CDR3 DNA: TGTGCCTGGAGCCCTGGACCTCAGGTCACTGAAGCTTTCTTT

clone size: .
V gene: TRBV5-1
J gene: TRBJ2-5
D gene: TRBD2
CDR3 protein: CASSLASLREGRETQYF
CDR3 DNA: TGCGCCAGCAGCTTGGCCTCTCTTCGGGAGGGCCGTGAGACCCAGTACTTC

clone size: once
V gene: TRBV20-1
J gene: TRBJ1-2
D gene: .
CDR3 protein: CSAWGHSNYGYTF
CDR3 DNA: TGCAGTGCTTGGGGACACAGTAACTATGGCTACACCTTC

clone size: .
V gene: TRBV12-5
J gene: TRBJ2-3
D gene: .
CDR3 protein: CASGLGGVADTQYF
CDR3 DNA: TGTGCTAGTGGTTTGGGCGGGGTAGCAGATACGCAGTATTTT

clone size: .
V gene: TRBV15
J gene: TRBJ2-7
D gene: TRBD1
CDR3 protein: CATSKDRVSCYEQYF
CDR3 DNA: TGTGCCACCAGCAAGGACAGGGTATCGTGCTACGAGCAGTACTTC

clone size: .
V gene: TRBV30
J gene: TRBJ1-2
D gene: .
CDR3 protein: CAWSVQGAYGYTF
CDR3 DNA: TGTGCCTGGAGTGTACAGGGCGCCTATGGCTACACCTTC

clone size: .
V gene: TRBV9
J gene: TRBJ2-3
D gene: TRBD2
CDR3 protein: CASSVALVSGSPDTQYF
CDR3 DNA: TGTGCCAGCAGCGTAGCTCTGGTCAGCGGGAGCCCAGATACGCAGTATTTT

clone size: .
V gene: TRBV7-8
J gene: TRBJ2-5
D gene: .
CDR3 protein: CASRPRFIQETQYF
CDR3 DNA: TGTGCCAGCAGGCCAAGGTTTATCCAAGAGACCCAGTACTTC

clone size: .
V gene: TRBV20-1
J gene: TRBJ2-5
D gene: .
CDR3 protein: CSAYPGGRDETQYF
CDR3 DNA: TGCAGTGCCTATCCCGGGGGCCGAGATGAGACCCAGTACTTC

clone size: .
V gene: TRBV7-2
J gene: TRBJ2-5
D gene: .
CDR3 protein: CASSFNSPLETQYF
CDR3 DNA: TGTGCCAGCAGCTTCAACTCCCCCTTGGAGACCCAGTACTTC

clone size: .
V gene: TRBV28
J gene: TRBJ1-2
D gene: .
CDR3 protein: CASSLSNPSRYTF
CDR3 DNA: TGTGCCAGCAGTTTATCGAACCCCTCCCGCTACACCTTC

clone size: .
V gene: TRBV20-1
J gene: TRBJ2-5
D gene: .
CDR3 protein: CSASERVIQETQYF
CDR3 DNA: TGCAGTGCTAGCGAGCGGGTTATCCAAGAGACCCAGTACTTC

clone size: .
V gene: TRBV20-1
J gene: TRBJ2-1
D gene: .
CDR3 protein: CSATGERRNEQFF
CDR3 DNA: TGCAGTGCTACGGGCGAGAGGCGAAATGAGCAGTTCTTC

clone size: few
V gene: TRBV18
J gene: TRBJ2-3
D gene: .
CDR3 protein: CASSPTRGSTDTQYF
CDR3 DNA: TGTGCCAGCTCACCAACGAGGGGCTCCACAGATACGCAGTATTTT

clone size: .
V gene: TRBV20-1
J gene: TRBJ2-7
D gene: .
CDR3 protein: CSARVTGSYEQYF
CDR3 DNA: TGCAGTGCTAGAGTCACAGGCTCCTACGAGCAGTACTTC

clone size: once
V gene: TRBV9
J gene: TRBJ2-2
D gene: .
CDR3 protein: CASSVLSRWNTGELFF
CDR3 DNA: TGTGCCAGCAGCGTCTTATCGAGGTGGAACACCGGGGAGCTGTTTTTT

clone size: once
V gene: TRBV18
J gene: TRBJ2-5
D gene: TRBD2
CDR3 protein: CASSPFVGTSGRYETQYF
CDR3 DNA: TGTGCCAGCTCACCATTTGTGGGAACTAGCGGGAGATATGAGACCCAGTACTTC

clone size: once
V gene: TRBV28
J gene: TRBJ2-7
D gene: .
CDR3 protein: CASRADYEQYF
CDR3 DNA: TGTGCCAGCAGGGCGGACTACGAGCAGTACTTC

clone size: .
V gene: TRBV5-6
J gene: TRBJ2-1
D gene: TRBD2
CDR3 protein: CASSLALLAGVNNEQFF
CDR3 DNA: TGTGCCAGCAGCTTGGCCCTTTTAGCGGGAGTCAACAATGAGCAGTTCTTC

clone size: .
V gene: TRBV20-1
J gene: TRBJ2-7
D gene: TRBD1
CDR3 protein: CSVERQGYYEQYF
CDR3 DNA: TGCAGTGTCGAAAGACAGGGTTACTACGAGCAGTACTTC

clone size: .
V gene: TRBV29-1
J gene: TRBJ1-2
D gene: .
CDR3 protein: CSVEGPGNYGYTF
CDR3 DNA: TGCAGCGTTGAAGGACCTGGGAACTATGGCTACACCTTC

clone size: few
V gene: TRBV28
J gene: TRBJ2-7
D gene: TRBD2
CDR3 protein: CASSTSGYEQYF
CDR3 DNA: TGTGCCAGCAGTACTAGCGGATACGAGCAGTACTTC

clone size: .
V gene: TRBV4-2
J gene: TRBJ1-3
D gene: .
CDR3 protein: CASSQDSVLSSGNTIYF
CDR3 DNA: TGTGCCAGCAGCCAAGATTCGGTACTTAGCTCTGGAAACACCATATATTTT

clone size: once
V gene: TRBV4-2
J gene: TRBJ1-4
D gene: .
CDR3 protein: CASSQTLREEEKLFF
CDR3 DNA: TGTGCCAGCAGCCAAACCCTAAGGGAAGAAGAAAAACTGTTTTTT

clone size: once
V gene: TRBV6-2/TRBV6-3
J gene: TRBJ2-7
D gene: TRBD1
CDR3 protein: CASSTGTGGQYEQYF
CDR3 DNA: TGTGCCAGCAGTACCGGGACAGGGGGCCAGTACGAGCAGTACTTC

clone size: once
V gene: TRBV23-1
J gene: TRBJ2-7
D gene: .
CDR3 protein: CASSHRRTRGSYEQYF
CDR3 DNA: TGCGCCAGCAGTCATCGGCGGACGCGGGGCTCCTACGAGCAGTACTTC

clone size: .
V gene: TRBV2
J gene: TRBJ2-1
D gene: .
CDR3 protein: CASTGERAEQFF
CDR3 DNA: TGTGCCAGCACGGGGGAGCGGGCTGAGCAGTTCTTC

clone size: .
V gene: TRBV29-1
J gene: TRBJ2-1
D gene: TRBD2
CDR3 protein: CSVLPRLARSYNEQFF
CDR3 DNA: TGCAGCGTACTCCCTAGACTAGCGAGGTCCTACAATGAGCAGTTCTTC

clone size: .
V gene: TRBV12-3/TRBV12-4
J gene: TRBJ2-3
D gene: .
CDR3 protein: CASALSPMGLSRTDTQYF
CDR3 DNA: TGTGCCAGCGCCCTGAGCCCTATGGGACTTTCTCGCACAGATACGCAGTATTTT

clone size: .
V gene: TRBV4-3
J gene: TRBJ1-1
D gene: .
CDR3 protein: CASSQDRRNTEAFF
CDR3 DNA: TGCGCCAGCAGCCAAGATCGGAGGAACACTGAAGCTTTCTTT

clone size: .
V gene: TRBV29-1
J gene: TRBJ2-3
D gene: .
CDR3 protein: CSARSEGWTDTQYF
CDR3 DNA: TGCAGCGCACGAAGTGAGGGGTGGACAGATACGCAGTATTTT

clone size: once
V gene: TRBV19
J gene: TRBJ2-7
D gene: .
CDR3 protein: CASRSKTRDYEQYF
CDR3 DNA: TGTGCCAGCCGGTCCAAAACACGGGACTACGAGCAGTACTTC

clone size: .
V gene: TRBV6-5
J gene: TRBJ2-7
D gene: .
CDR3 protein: CASSYQGFSYEQYF
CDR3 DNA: TGTGCCAGCAGTTACCAGGGGTTCTCCTACGAGCAGTACTTC

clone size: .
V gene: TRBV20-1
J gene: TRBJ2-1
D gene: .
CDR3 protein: CSANSEGPYNEQFF
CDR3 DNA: TGCAGTGCCAACAGCGAAGGTCCCTACAATGAGCAGTTCTTC

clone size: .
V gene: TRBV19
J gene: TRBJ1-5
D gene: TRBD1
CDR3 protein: CASRTGQGANQPQHF
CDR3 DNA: TGTGCCAGTAGAACTGGACAGGGGGCGAATCAGCCCCAGCATTTT